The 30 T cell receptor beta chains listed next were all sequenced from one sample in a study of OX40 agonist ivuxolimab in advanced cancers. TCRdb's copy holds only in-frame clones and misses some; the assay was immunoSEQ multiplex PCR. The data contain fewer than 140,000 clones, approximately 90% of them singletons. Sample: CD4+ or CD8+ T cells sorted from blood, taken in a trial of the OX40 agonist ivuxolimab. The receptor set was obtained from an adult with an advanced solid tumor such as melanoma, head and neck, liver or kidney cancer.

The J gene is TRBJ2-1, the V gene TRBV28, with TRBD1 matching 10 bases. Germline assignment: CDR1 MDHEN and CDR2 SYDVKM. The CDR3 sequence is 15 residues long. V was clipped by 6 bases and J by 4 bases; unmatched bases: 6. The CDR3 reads CASRLGQGGYNEQFF. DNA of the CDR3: TGTGCCAGCAGACTAGGACAGGGGGGTTACAATGAGCAGTTCTTC.

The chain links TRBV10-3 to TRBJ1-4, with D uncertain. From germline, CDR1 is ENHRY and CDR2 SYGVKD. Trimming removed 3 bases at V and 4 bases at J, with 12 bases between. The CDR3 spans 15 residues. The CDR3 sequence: CAISDYTGSNEKLFF. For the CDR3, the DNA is TGTGCCATCAGTGATTATACGGGAAGTAATGAAAAACTGTTTTTT.

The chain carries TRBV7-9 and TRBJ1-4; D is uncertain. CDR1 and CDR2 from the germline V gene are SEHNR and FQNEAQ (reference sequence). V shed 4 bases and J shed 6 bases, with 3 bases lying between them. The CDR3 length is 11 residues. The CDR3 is CASSSDEKLFF. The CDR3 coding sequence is TGTGCCAGCAGCTCAGATGAAAAACTGTTTTTT.

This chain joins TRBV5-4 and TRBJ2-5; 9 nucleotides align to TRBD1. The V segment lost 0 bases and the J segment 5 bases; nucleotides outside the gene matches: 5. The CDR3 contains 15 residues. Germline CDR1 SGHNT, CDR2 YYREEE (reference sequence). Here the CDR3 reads CASSLVTGGLETQYF. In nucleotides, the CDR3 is TGTGCCAGCAGCTTGGTTACAGGGGGCTTGGAGACCCAGTACTTC.

CDR3 loop: CASSFSLAGDTQYF. In DNA, the CDR3 is TGTGCCAGCAGCTTTAGCCTAGCGGGGGATACGCAGTATTTT. This sequence joins TRBV7-9 and TRBJ2-3, with 9 bases lining up with TRBD2. CDR1 is SEHNR and CDR2 is FQNEAQ in the germline V gene (reference sequence). This CDR3 contains 14 residues. J was trimmed by 6 bases and V by 3 bases; bases with no gene match: 4.

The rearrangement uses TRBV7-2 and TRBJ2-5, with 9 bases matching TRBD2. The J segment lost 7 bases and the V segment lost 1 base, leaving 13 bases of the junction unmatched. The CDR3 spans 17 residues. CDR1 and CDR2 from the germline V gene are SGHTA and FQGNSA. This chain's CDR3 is CASSLVSSGVSQGTQYF. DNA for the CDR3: TGTGCCAGCAGCTTAGTTTCTAGCGGGGTCTCTCAGGGGACCCAGTACTTC.

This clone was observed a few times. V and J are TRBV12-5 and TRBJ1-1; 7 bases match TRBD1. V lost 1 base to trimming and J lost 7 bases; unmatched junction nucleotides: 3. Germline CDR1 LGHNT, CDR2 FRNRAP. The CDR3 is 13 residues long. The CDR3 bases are TGTGCTAGTGGTTTGGCGGGACAGAGTGAAGCTTTCTTT. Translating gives CASGLAGQSEAFF.

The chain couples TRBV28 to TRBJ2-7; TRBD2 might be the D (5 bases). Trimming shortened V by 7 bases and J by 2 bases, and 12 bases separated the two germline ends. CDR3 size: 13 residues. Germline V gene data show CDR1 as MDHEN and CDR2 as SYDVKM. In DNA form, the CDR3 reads TGTGCCAGCATGGCGGGCAAAACCTACGAGCAGTACTTC. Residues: CASMAGKTYEQYF.

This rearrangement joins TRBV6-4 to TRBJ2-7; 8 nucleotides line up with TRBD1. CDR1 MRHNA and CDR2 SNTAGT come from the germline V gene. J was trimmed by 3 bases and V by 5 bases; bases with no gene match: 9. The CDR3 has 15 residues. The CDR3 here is CASSKFPGGGYEQYF. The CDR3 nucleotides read TGTGCCAGCAGTAAGTTTCCAGGGGGCGGCTACGAGCAGTACTTC.

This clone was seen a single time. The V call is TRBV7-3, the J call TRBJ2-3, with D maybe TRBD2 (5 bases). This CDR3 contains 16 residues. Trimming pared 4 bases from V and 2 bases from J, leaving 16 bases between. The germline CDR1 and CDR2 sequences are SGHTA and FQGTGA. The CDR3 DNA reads TGTGCCAGCAGCTCCGAGGGATCAGCATCCACAGATACGCAGTATTTT. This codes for CASSSEGSASTDTQYF.

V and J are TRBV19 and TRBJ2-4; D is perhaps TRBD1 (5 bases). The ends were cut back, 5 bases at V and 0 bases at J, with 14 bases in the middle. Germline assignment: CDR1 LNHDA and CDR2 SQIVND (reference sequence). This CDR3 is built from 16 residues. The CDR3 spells CASSEQVGLAKNIQYF. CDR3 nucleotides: TGTGCCAGTAGTGAACAGGTGGGGTTAGCCAAAAACATTCAGTACTTC.

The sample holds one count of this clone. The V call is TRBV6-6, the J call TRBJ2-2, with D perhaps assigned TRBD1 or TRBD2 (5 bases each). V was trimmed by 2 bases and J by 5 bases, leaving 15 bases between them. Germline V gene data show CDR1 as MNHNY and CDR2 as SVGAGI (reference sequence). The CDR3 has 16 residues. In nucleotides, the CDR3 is TGTGCCAGCAGTTACCCCGCAGGGAGAGATACCGGGGAGCTGTTTTTT. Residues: CASSYPAGRDTGELFF.

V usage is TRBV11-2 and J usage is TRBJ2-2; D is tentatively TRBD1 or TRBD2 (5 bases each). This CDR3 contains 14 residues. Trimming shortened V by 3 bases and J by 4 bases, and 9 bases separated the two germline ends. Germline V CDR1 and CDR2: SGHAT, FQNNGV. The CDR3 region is CASSLQGPTGELFF. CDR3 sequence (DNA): TGTGCCAGCAGCTTGCAGGGACCCACCGGGGAGCTGTTTTTT.

The DNA of the CDR3 is TGTGCCAGCAGCCCCTCCAGGGGTCACCAGGGGGGGCCCCAGCATTTT. Translated, it gives CASSPSRGHQGGPQHF. The chain is built from TRBV11-2 and TRBJ1-5; 7 bases agree with TRBD1. The CDR3 is 16 amino acids. Germline CDR1 reads SGHAT; CDR2 reads FQNNGV. Unmatched junction bases numbered 16, after V lost 5 bases and J lost 9 bases. Full variable domain (remainder filled in from reference TRBV11-2 and TRBJ1-5): EAGVAQSPRYKIIEKRQSVAFWCNPISGHATLYWYQQILGQGPKLLIQFQNNGVVDDSQLPKDRFSAERLKGVDSTLKIQPAKLEDSAVYLCASSPSRGHQGGPQHFGDGTRLSIL.

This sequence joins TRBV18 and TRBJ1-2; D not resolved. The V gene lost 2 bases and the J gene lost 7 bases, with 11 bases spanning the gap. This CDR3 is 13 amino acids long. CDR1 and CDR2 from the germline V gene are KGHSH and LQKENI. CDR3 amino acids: CASSPGQDLGYTF. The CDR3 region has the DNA TGTGCCAGCTCACCAGGCCAGGACCTTGGCTACACCTTC.

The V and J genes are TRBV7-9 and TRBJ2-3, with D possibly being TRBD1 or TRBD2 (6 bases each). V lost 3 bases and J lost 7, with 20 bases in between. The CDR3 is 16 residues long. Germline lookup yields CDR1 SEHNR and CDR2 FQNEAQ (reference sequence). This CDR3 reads CASSFRVGGLRYTQYF. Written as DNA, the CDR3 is TGTGCCAGCAGCTTTAGGGTCGGGGGCCTTCGGTATACGCAGTATTTT.

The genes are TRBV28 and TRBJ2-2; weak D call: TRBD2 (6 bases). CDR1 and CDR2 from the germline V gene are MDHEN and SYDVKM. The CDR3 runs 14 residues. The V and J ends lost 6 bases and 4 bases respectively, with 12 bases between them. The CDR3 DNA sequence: TGTGCCAGCAGCGGGACTTACCGCACCGGGGAGCTGTTTTTT. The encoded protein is CASSGTYRTGELFF.

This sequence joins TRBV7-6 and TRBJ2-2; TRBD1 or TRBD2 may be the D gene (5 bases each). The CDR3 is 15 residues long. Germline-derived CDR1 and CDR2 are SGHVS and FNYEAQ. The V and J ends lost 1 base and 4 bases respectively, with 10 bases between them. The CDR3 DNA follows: TGTGCCAGCAGCTTAGGGGGGTTTCGCACCGGGGAGCTGTTTTTT. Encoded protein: CASSLGGFRTGELFF.

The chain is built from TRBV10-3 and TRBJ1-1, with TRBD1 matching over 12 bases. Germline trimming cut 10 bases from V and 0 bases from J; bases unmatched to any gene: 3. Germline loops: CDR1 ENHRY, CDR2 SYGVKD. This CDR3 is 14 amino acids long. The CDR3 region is CATGQGAVNTEAFF. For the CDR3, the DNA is TGTGCCACGGGACAGGGGGCGGTGAACACTGAAGCTTTCTTT.

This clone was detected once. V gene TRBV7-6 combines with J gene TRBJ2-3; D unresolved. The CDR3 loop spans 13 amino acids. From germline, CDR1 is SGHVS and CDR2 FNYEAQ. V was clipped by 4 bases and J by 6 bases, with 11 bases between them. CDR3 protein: CASSSRVRDTQYF. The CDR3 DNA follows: TGTGCCAGCAGCTCTAGAGTCAGGGATACGCAGTATTTT. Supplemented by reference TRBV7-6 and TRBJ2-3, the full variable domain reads GAGVSQSPRYKVTKRGQDVALRCDPISGHVSLYWYRQALGQGPEFLTYFNYEAQQDKSGLPNDRFSAERPEGSISTLTIQRTEQRDSAMYRCASSSRVRDTQYFGPGTRLTVL.

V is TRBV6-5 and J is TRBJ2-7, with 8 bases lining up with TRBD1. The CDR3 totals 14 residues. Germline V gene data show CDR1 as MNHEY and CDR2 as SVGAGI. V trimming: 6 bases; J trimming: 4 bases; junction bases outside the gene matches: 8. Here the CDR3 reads CASRATGGRYEQYF. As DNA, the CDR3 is TGTGCCAGCAGAGCAACAGGGGGGAGGTACGAGCAGTACTTC.

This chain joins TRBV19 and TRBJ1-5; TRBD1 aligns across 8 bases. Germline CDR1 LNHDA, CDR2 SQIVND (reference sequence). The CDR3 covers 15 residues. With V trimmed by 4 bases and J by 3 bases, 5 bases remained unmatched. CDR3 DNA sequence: TGTGCCAGTAGTACCGGGACAGGATTCAATCAGCCCCAGCATTTT. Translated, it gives CASSTGTGFNQPQHF.

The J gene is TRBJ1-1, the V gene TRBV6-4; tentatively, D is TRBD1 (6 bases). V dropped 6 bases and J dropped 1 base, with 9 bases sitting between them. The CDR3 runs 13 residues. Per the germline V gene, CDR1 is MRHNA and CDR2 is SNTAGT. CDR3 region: CASRQGQNTEAFF. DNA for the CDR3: TGTGCCAGCAGGCAGGGGCAGAACACTGAAGCTTTCTTT.

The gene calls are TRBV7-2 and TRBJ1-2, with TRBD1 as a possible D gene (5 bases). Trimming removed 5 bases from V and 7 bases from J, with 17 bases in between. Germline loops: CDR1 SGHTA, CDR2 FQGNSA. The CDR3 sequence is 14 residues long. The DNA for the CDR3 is TGTGCCAGCAGCCCGACGCAGGGATCAAGTGGCTACACCTTC. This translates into CASSPTQGSSGYTF.

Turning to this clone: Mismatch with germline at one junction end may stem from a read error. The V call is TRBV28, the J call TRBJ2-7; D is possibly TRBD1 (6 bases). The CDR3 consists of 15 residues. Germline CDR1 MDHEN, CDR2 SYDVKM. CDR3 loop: CASSLFGQITYGQYF. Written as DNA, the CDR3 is TGTGCCAGCAGTTTATTTGGACAGATAACCTACGGGCAGTACTTC.

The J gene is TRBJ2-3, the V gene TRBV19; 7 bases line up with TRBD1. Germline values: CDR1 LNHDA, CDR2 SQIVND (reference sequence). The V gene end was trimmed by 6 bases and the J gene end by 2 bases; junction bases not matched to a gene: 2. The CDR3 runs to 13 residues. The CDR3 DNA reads TGTGCCAGTAGGGGGACAGCCACAGATACGCAGTATTTT. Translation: CASRGTATDTQYF.

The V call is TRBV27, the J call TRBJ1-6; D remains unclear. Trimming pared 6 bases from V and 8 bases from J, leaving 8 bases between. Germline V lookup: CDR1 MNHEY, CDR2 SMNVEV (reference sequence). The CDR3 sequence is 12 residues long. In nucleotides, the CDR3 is TGTGCCAGCAGATCTTTTGATTCACCCCTCCACTTT. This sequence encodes CASRSFDSPLHF.

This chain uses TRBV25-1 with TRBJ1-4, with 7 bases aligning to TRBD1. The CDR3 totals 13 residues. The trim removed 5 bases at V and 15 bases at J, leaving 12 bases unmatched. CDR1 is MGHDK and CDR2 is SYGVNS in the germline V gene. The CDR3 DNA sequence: TGTGCCAGCAGTAACCCAGGGGGACCACAAATGTTTTTT. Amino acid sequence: CASSNPGGPQMFF.

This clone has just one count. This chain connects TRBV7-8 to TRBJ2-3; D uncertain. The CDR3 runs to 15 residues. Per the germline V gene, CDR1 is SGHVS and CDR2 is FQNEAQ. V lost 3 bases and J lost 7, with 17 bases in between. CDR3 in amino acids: CASSFPGPARYTQYF. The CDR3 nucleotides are TGTGCCAGCAGCTTTCCTGGACCGGCGCGATATACGCAGTATTTT.

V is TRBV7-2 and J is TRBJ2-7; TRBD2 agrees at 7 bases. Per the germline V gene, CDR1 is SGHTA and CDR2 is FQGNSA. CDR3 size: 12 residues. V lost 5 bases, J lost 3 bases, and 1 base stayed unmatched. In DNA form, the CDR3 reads TGTGCCAGCAGCGCGGGGGTCTACGAGCAGTACTTC. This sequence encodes CASSAGVYEQYF.